Described below is a single TCR beta chain sequence and its context. The sample belongs to a study of blood T cell repertoires in COVID-19. In the study overall: There were acute and convalescent COVID-19 samples, and they came from the United States, Italy and Spain. T cells, B-cell-depleted T cells, or PBMCs provided the cDNA or gDNA that served as material.

How the authors handled the data: For nucleated cells, counts were estimated from reference gene primer amplification. The repertoire was sequenced with immunoSEQ multiplex PCR; TCRdb's copy has only in-frame clones and lacks some. The DNA was the basis for D and trimming; V, J and clone size are from that table. The table has over 150,000 clones, around nine tenths seen once. V lost 0 bases and J lost 2, with 14 bases in between. CDR3 length equals 16 residues. In germline, CDR1 is SGHRS, CDR2 YFSETQ. Input material: peripheral blood. The receptor was isolated from an older woman with COVID-19, enrolled during active disease. This chain connects TRBV5-1 to TRBJ1-1, with no clear D. The CDR3 DNA follows: TGCGCCAGCAGCTTGGGATTGAGGACTCTCAACACTGAAGCTTTCTTT. This sequence encodes CASSLGLRTLNTEAFF.